This TCR beta chain was retrieved from a study of read filtering for tumor transcriptome and immune sequencing. Turning to the study itself: IR-seq gave about 4 to 10.27 million TCR reads per sample; RNA-seq gave roughly 75 to 1,300. Study-wide findings and caveats: Even smaller IR-seq throughput identified most shared clonotypes. Without single-read clonotypes, shared clonotype proportions correlated more between IR-seq and RNA-seq. About 80% of IR-seq clonotypes had a single read, yet these held around 3.3% of reads.

Germline V gene sequence: CDR1 MGHRA, CDR2 YSYEKL. Deletions cut 1 base from V and 5 bases from J, with 17 bases between. This CDR3 spans 16 amino acids. Molecular barcoded adaptors covering alpha/delta and beta/gamma chains were used on roughly 400 ng RNA. MiXCR was run by TCRdb on the reads, yielding one entry per CDR3 protein. The profile shows about 58,000 distinct CDR3 sequences, over 9% of them singletons. This clonotype showed up many times. The antigen remains undetermined. The chain has TRBV4-1 and TRBJ1-1, with D unresolved. The clonotype comes from a donor aged 40 or older with multiple myeloma. What was sequenced was a population of CD138-negative cells sorted from bone marrow. The CDR3 reads CASSQVARKLGTEAFF. In nucleotides, the CDR3 is TGCGCCAGCAGCCAAGTGGCGCGTAAATTGGGAACTGAAGCTTTCTTT.